This T cell receptor beta chain was identified in a study of STAT5B mutations in CD4+ large granular lymphocyte leukemia. Assay used: immunoSEQ multiplex PCR; TCRdb lists only in-frame clones, some missing. The sample shows fewer than 35,000 clones, roughly 72% of them seen only once. This clone appeared a few times. Its cognate antigen is unknown. Findings and limits, study-wide: Patient CD4-sorted repertoires stayed more clonal than healthy ones after leukemic-clone removal.

The CDR3 is made up of 16 amino acids. CDR1 is LNHDA, CDR2 SQIVND, per germline (reference sequence). V shed 6 bases, J shed 5 bases, and the junction held 10 bases outside the gene matches. The sample was CD4+ T cells from blood buffy coats. The sequence derives from a human donor in good health. The V call is TRBV19, the J call TRBJ1-4, with 9 bases aligning to TRBD1. CDR3 residues: CASSPVRGTGNEKLFF. The CDR3 DNA follows: TGTGCCAGTAGCCCCGTAAGGGGGACAGGGAATGAAAAACTGTTTTTT.